These 5 T cell receptor beta chains came from one sample sequenced in a study of cytomegalovirus exposure and HLA in healthy donors. PCR employed 60 Vbeta and 13 Jbeta primers. Assay: immunoSEQ multiplex PCR; the TCRdb copy retains only in-frame clones and omits some. The table lists about 110,000 clones, about four fifths of them singletons. The sample consisted of PBMCs. These receptors were collected from a man younger than 40 in good health and CMV-seropositive.

This chain joins TRBV5-1 and TRBJ2-1; TRBD2 matches at 12 bases. The CDR3 has 15 amino acids. Per the germline V gene, CDR1 is SGHRS and CDR2 is YFSETQ. The V segment lost 6 bases and the J segment 5 bases; nucleotides outside the gene matches: 6. The DNA for the CDR3 is TGCGCCAGCACAATGACTAGCGGGGGAAACAATGAGCAGTTCTTC. Amino acid sequence: CASTMTSGGNNEQFF.

As DNA, the CDR3 is TGTGCCAGCAGTTACTTCGGTCAGCCCCAGCATTTT. This codes for CASSYFGQPQHF. The chain combines TRBV28 with TRBJ1-5; D is unclear. V was clipped by 4 bases and J by 6 bases, with 7 bases between them. The CDR3 runs to 12 residues. Looked up from germline, CDR1 is MDHEN and CDR2 is SYDVKM.

The genes are TRBV5-8 and TRBJ2-2, with D maybe TRBD2 (5 bases). CDR3 length equals 14 residues. V lost 1 base and J 6 bases, leaving 10 bases between the germline ends. From germline, CDR1 is SGHTS and CDR2 YDEGEE. The CDR3 sequence is CASSLMRVSGELFF. The CDR3 DNA reads TGTGCCAGCAGCTTGATGAGGGTGTCCGGGGAGCTGTTTTTT.

The V gene is TRBV19, the J gene TRBJ1-2; 8 nucleotides line up with TRBD1. V lost 3 bases, J lost 7 bases, and 7 bases stayed unmatched. Germline V CDR1 and CDR2: LNHDA, SQIVND (reference sequence). The CDR3 has 14 amino acids. This chain's CDR3 is CASSIDRGSGGYTF. The CDR3 nucleotides are TGTGCCAGTAGTATTGACAGGGGCAGTGGTGGCTACACCTTC.

The rearrangement uses TRBV6-1 and TRBJ2-7, with 9 positions matching TRBD2. The CDR3 covers 15 residues. V was clipped by 2 bases and J by 5 bases; unmatched bases: 7. Germline V lookup: CDR1 MNHNS, CDR2 SASEGT. The CDR3 DNA reads as TGTGCCAGCAGTGAACTGGCGGGAGGGCCCCACGAGCAGTACGTC. Amino acids: CASSELAGGPHEQYV.